The T cell receptor beta chain under discussion was sequenced for a study of T cells in Graves' hyperthyroidism and ophthalmopathy. Investigators excluded patients with uncontrolled infection, other autoimmune disease, pregnancy or lactation. Findings and caveats of the study: Before onset, by a median of approximately 6.8 months, the model predicted ophthalmopathy.

To note about this clonotype: The antigen remains undetermined.

Germline values: CDR1 MNHEY, CDR2 SMNVEV (reference sequence). CDR3 size: 14 residues. With 4 bases clipped from V and 11 bases from J, the junction kept 10 bases outside the gene matches. The source material, RNA transcripts, was used to amplify TCR beta CDR3 regions. HTBI primers were employed in a first-round RT-PCR of the TCR CDR3. One entry per CDR3 protein results from TCRdb running MiXCR on the multiplex PCR reads. This repertoire shows 450,000 to 600,000 distinct CDR3 sequences, around 15% found once; its top ten account for about 15%. Sample: blood. This receptor was identified in a woman aged 40 to 50 with Graves' hyperthyroidism. The chain is built from TRBV27 and TRBJ2-4; 8 positions match TRBD1. CDR3 region: CASSSRQGRVVQYF. Written as DNA, the CDR3 is TGTGCCAGCAGTTCAAGACAGGGGCGGGTCGTTCAGTACTTC.